A selection of T cell receptor beta chains follows, all from one sample in a study of cytomegalovirus exposure and HLA in healthy donors. The assay was immunoSEQ multiplex PCR, and TCRdb's table has in-frame clones only and misses some. The sample has 90,000 to 100,000 clones; about two thirds are singletons. The specimen was PBMCs. The receptors shown here come from a man aged 50 to 60 in good health and CMV-seronegative. CDR3s include the opening cysteine and the closing phenylalanine or tryptophan. The D gene is left open where the match is weak. The size of a clone is reported for some rows only, either as once, few or many, or as a class for expanded clones.

J | V | size | D | CDR3 | DNA
TRBJ2-1 | TRBV7-9 | - | TRBD2 | CASSPRGGPHNEQFF | TGTGCCAGCAGCCCTCGGGGGGGACCACACAATGAGCAGTTCTTC
TRBJ2-2 | TRBV5-6 | - | - | CASSLVGRATGELFF | TGTGCCAGCAGCTTGGTCGGGCGGGCCACCGGGGAGCTGTTTTTT
TRBJ2-7 | TRBV6-6 | - | - | CASSYGGSYEQYF | TGTGCCAGCAGTTACGGGGGGTCCTACGAGCAGTACTTC
TRBJ2-2 | TRBV5-4 | - | TRBD2 | CASSSGTSGRIGELFF | TGTGCCAGCAGCTCCGGGACTAGCGGACGGATCGGGGAGCTGTTTTTT
TRBJ2-3 | TRBV11-3 | once | - | CASSHRGTDTQYF | TGTGCCAGCAGCCACAGGGGCACAGATACGCAGTATTTT
TRBJ1-5 | TRBV7-2 | - | TRBD1 | CASSKTGGSNQPQHF | TGTGCCAGCAGCAAAACAGGGGGTAGCAATCAGCCCCAGCATTTT
TRBJ1-5 | TRBV7-2 | - | - | CASSLVEGLEPQHF | TGTGCCAGCAGCTTAGTTGAGGGCCTGGAGCCCCAGCATTTT
TRBJ2-1 | TRBV5-1 | - | - | CASSETGPSSYNEQFF | TGCGCCAGCAGCGAGACAGGACCGAGCTCCTACAATGAGCAGTTCTTC
TRBJ2-5 | TRBV7-8 | - | - | CASSNRPLDETQYF | TGTGCCAGCAGCAATAGACCCCTAGACGAGACCCAGTACTTC
TRBJ2-5 | TRBV2 | few | - | CASSFNFQETQYF | TGTGCCAGCAGCTTTAACTTCCAAGAGACCCAGTACTTC
TRBJ2-3 | TRBV29-1 | - | TRBD2 | CSVPQRGSHTDTQYF | TGCAGCGTCCCCCAGCGGGGTTCCCACACAGATACGCAGTATTTT
TRBJ2-5 | TRBV5-4 | - | TRBD1 | CASSFDDRVGTQYF | TGTGCCAGCAGCTTCGATGACAGGGTGGGGACCCAGTACTTC
TRBJ1-2 | TRBV6-5 | - | TRBD1 | CASSERDRDYGYTF | TGTGCCAGCAGCGAACGGGACAGAGACTATGGCTACACCTTC
TRBJ2-7 | TRBV14 | - | TRBD1 | CASSHRGPRSYEQYF | TGTGCCAGCAGCCACAGGGGGCCCCGCTCCTACGAGCAGTACTTC
TRBJ1-2 | TRBV30 | - | - | CVRGGNYGYTF | TGTGTTAGGGGTGGGAACTATGGCTACACCTTC
TRBJ1-2 | TRBV7-8 | - | TRBD1 | CASSTTGTGIYGYTF | TGTGCCAGCAGCACAACCGGGACAGGGATCTATGGCTACACCTTC
TRBJ1-2 | TRBV4-1 | - | - | CASSQDRGYPGYTF | TGCGCCAGCAGCCAAGATCGAGGGTACCCTGGCTACACCTTC
TRBJ2-5 | TRBV5-4 | few | TRBD1 | CASRRTGVETQYF | TGTGCCAGCAGGAGGACAGGGGTGGAGACCCAGTACTTC
TRBJ2-1 | TRBV11-2 | - | - | CASSRDNYNEQFF | TGTGCCAGCAGCCGTGACAACTACAATGAGCAGTTCTTC
TRBJ2-2 | TRBV7-2 | - | - | CASSLRPAGSSNTGELFF | TGTGCCAGCAGCTTAAGGCCGGCGGGTTCTTCGAACACCGGGGAGCTGTTTTTT
TRBJ1-1 | TRBV29-1 | few | - | CSVDGFNRMNTEAFF | TGCAGCGTTGATGGGTTTAACAGGATGAACACTGAAGCTTTCTTT
TRBJ2-1 | TRBV11-1 | - | TRBD1 | CASSLRRAQGYNEQFF | TGTGCCAGCAGCTTACGTCGGGCACAGGGGTACAATGAGCAGTTCTTC
TRBJ1-5 | TRBV5-6 | - | TRBD1 | CASSRDSLPQHF | TGTGCCAGCAGTCGGGACAGCTTGCCCCAGCATTTT
TRBJ2-1 | TRBV21-1 | - | - | CASSKEAAPGGSYNEQFF | TGTGCCAGCAGCAAAGAGGCGGCACCGGGAGGGTCCTACAATGAGCAGTTCTTC
TRBJ1-4 | TRBV19 | - | - | CASSGTGQEKLFF | TGTGCCAGTAGTGGAACAGGGCAGGAAAAACTGTTTTTT
TRBJ2-3 | TRBV9 | - | - | CASSVARDTDTQYF | TGTGCCAGCAGCGTAGCTCGAGATACAGATACGCAGTATTTT
TRBJ1-5 | TRBV6-5 | - | TRBD1 | CASSYSGQNQPQHF | TGTGCCAGCAGTTACTCGGGACAGAATCAGCCCCAGCATTTT
TRBJ2-2 | TRBV4-2 | - | TRBD2 | CASSQVRAGEGSGELFF | TGTGCCAGCAGCCAAGTGAGAGCGGGGGAAGGGTCCGGGGAGCTGTTTTTT